Listed below are T cell receptor beta chains from one sample, sequenced in a study of control samples from healthy donors and cancer patients. Clones were sequenced by immunoSEQ multiplex PCR, and TCRdb holds only the in-frame ones, with some missing. This sample has fewer than 90,000 clones, with roughly 90% found just once. Sequencing used PBMCs. The receptors come from a woman between 55 and 75 years old with head and neck cancer. The CDR3 runs from the conserved cysteine through the conserved F or W. The D gene is left open where the match is weak. Only part of the rows carry a size: once, few, many, or a class if the clone is expanded.

J gene,D gene,V gene,clone size,CDR3 protein,CDR3 DNA
TRBJ1-1,TRBD1,TRBV29-1,NA,CSVKRDRAAEAFF,TGCAGCGTGAAGAGGGACAGGGCGGCAGAAGCTTTCTTT
TRBJ2-3,TRBD2,TRBV15,NA,CATSRLLAGRTDTQYF,TGTGCCACCAGCAGATTGCTAGCGGGACGCACAGATACGCAGTATTTT
TRBJ2-3,NA,TRBV7-2,NA,CASSLGLGARTDTQYF,TGTGCCAGCAGCTTAGGATTGGGGGCGCGGACAGATACGCAGTATTTT
TRBJ2-2,TRBD1,TRBV5-8,NA,CASSQLTGGLTPGELFF,TGTGCCAGCAGCCAATTAACAGGGGGCCTCACACCCGGGGAGCTGTTTTTT
TRBJ2-7,TRBD2,TRBV5-1,NA,CASSREGGENYEQYF,TGCGCCAGCAGCCGGGAGGGCGGAGAAAATTACGAGCAGTACTTC
TRBJ2-3,TRBD2,TRBV10-1,NA,CASSEGLAGEYF,TGCGCCAGCAGTGAGGGACTAGCCGGCGAGTATTTT
TRBJ1-1,TRBD1,TRBV9,NA,CASSARTGAMNTEAFF,TGTGCCAGCAGCGCCCGGACAGGGGCTATGAACACTGAAGCTTTCTTT
TRBJ2-7,NA,TRBV28,few,CASSFDRFSYEQYF,TGTGCCAGCAGTTTTGACAGGTTTTCCTACGAGCAGTACTTC
TRBJ1-1,TRBD1,TRBV3-1/TRBV3-2,NA,CASSQITGAEAFF,TGTGCCAGCAGCCAAATTACAGGGGCGGAAGCTTTCTTT
TRBJ1-3,NA,TRBV19,NA,CASRSSTGNSGNTIYF,TGTGCCAGTAGGAGCTCGACAGGAAACTCTGGAAACACCATATATTTT
TRBJ1-5,TRBD1,TRBV29-1,NA,CSAGTGVGQPQHF,TGCAGCGCCGGGACAGGGGTTGGGCAGCCCCAGCATTTT
TRBJ2-2,NA,TRBV19,NA,CASTTQGATGELFF,TGTGCCAGTACCACCCAGGGCGCCACCGGGGAGCTGTTTTTT
TRBJ2-2,NA,TRBV12-3/TRBV12-4,once,CASSFAGELFF,TGTGCCAGCAGCTTTGCCGGGGAGCTGTTTTTT
TRBJ2-2,TRBD1,TRBV9,once,CASSPSTGAGELFF,TGTGCCAGCAGCCCAAGTACAGGGGCCGGGGAGCTGTTTTTT
TRBJ1-3,NA,TRBV21-1,NA,CASSGRQGEGNTIYF,TGTGCCAGCTCCGGCCGTCAGGGGGAGGGAAACACCATATATTTT
TRBJ2-1,NA,TRBV19,NA,CASSPRRAGTNEQFF,TGTGCCAGTAGTCCCCGCCGGGCAGGGACCAATGAGCAGTTCTTC
TRBJ1-2,TRBD1,TRBV11-2,NA,CASSSRTGKEVGYTF,TGTGCCAGCAGCTCCCGGACAGGGAAGGAAGTGGGCTACACCTTC
TRBJ2-5,NA,TRBV19,NA,CASTADRGRETQYF,TGTGCCAGTACCGCGGATCGGGGGCGGGAGACCCAGTACTTC
TRBJ1-5,NA,TRBV27,once,CASSWDSEPNQPQHF,TGTGCCAGCAGTTGGGACTCAGAGCCCAATCAGCCCCAGCATTTT
TRBJ1-1,TRBD1,TRBV14,NA,CASSFTGGSEAFF,TGTGCCAGCAGCTTTACAGGGGGCTCTGAAGCTTTCTTT
TRBJ2-7,NA,TRBV25-1,NA,CASREDSYEQYF,TGTGCCAGCAGGGAAGACAGCTACGAGCAGTACTTC
TRBJ2-3,TRBD2,TRBV11-2,NA,CASSLTLTSGSTDTQYF,TGTGCCAGCAGCTTAACCCTCACTAGCGGCAGCACAGATACGCAGTATTTT
TRBJ2-1,NA,TRBV5-1,few,CASSDQGEQFF,TGCGCCAGCAGCGACCAGGGGGAGCAGTTCTTC
TRBJ1-4,NA,TRBV9,NA,CASSVGGRLDEKLFF,TGTGCCAGCAGCGTAGGGGGGCGCCTCGATGAAAAACTGTTTTTT
TRBJ2-2,TRBD1,TRBV19,once,CASSRDRTGMTGELFF,TGTGCCAGTAGTCGAGACCGGACAGGGATGACCGGGGAGCTGTTTTTT
TRBJ2-3,TRBD1,TRBV6-5,once,CASADRAIITDTQYF,TGTGCCAGCGCGGACAGGGCCATAATCACAGATACGCAGTATTTT
TRBJ2-2,NA,TRBV19,once,CATGGATNTGELFF,TGTGCCACAGGGGGGGCAACGAACACCGGGGAGCTGTTTTTT
TRBJ1-1,NA,TRBV21-1,NA,CASSKGGGTEAFF,TGTGCCAGCAGCAAAGGTGGCGGCACTGAAGCTTTCTTT
TRBJ1-2,TRBD1,TRBV29-1,NA,CSVVGDSYGYTF,TGCAGCGTTGTAGGGGACAGCTATGGCTACACCTTC
TRBJ2-5,NA,TRBV5-1,NA,CASSFVGEETQYF,TGCGCCAGCAGCTTCGTGGGAGAGGAGACCCAGTACTTC
TRBJ1-5,NA,TRBV3-1/TRBV3-2,NA,CASSPPGNQPQHF,TGTGCCAGCAGCCCGCCAGGGAATCAGCCCCAGCATTTT
TRBJ1-4,TRBD1,TRBV7-2,NA,CASSLRTGHEKLFF,TGTGCCAGCAGCTTACGGACAGGGCATGAAAAACTGTTTTTT
TRBJ2-2,NA,TRBV19,NA,CASSIEAGTGELFF,TGTGCCAGTAGTATAGAGGCCGGGACCGGGGAGCTGTTTTTT
TRBJ2-3,TRBD2,TRBV3-1/TRBV3-2,NA,CASSTNGAGDSDTQYF,TGTGCCAGCAGCACGAATGGGGCGGGAGACTCAGATACGCAGTATTTT
TRBJ2-3,NA,TRBV7-7,NA,CASSLFLRDTQYF,TGTGCCAGCAGCTTATTTCTACGAGATACGCAGTATTTT
TRBJ2-1,TRBD2,TRBV5-4,NA,CASSKTSGTYNEQFF,TGTGCCAGCAGTAAGACTAGCGGGACGTACAATGAGCAGTTCTTC
TRBJ2-3,NA,TRBV5-6,NA,CASSFRPPRSLDTQYF,TGTGCCAGCAGCTTTCGTCCACCCCGTAGTTTAGATACGCAGTATTTT
TRBJ2-1,NA,TRBV11-3,few,CASSSDSERSSYNEQFF,TGTGCCAGCAGCTCAGACAGCGAACGAAGCTCCTACAATGAGCAGTTCTTC
TRBJ2-1,NA,TRBV4-1,NA,CASSQDLQRPGSYNEQFF,TGCGCCAGCAGCCAAGATCTCCAGAGACCGGGCTCCTACAATGAGCAGTTCTTC
TRBJ1-3,TRBD1,TRBV5-1,once,CASSRPGTGVEGNTIYF,TGCGCCAGCAGCCGCCCCGGGACAGGGGTGGAGGGAAACACCATATATTTT
TRBJ1-3,TRBD1,TRBV13,NA,CASSLTGTARDTIYF,TGTGCCAGCAGCCTTACCGGGACAGCGAGGGACACCATATATTTT
TRBJ1-1,NA,TRBV5-1,NA,CASSSRAMNTEAFF,TGCGCCAGCAGCTCCAGGGCTATGAACACTGAAGCTTTCTTT
TRBJ1-2,TRBD1,TRBV9,NA,CASSATTGDYGYTF,TGTGCCAGCAGCGCCACAACAGGGGACTATGGCTACACCTTC
TRBJ1-5,NA,TRBV4-1,NA,CASSQAGLGGNQPQHF,TGCGCCAGCAGCCAAGCAGGACTGGGCGGCAATCAGCCCCAGCATTTT
TRBJ1-5,NA,TRBV6-1,NA,CASSGGVFGGGNQPQHF,TGTGCCAGCAGTGGGGGCGTGTTCGGGGGAGGCAATCAGCCCCAGCATTTT
TRBJ1-5,NA,TRBV6-5,NA,CASREVERSGPQHF,TGTGCCAGCAGAGAGGTAGAGAGGTCAGGGCCCCAGCATTTT
TRBJ1-3,NA,TRBV7-9,NA,CASSLSGAGNTIYF,TGTGCCAGCAGCTTATCAGGGGCTGGAAACACCATATATTTT
TRBJ1-5,NA,TRBV18,NA,CASSPNGRSWHF,TGTGCCAGCTCACCAAATGGGAGGAGTTGGCATTTT
TRBJ2-2,TRBD2,TRBV5-1,NA,CASSSSTSAINTGELFF,TGCGCCAGCAGCTCGTCGACTAGCGCGATCAACACCGGGGAGCTGTTTTTT
TRBJ2-1,TRBD2,TRBV27,NA,CASSRPGLAVNNEQFF,TGTGCCAGCTCGCGCCCGGGACTAGCGGTGAACAATGAGCAGTTCTTC
TRBJ1-3,NA,TRBV3-1/TRBV3-2,NA,CASSLGSMGGNTIYF,TGTGCCAGCAGCTTAGGGTCCATGGGGGGAAACACCATATATTTT
TRBJ2-5,TRBD2,TRBV7-3,few,CASSPGRGETQYF,TGTGCCAGCTCACCCGGGAGGGGAGAGACCCAGTACTTC
TRBJ2-2,TRBD2,TRBV2,NA,CASSVLAGNTGELFF,TGTGCCAGCAGTGTACTAGCGGGGAACACCGGGGAGCTGTTTTTT
TRBJ1-1,TRBD1,TRBV7-9,NA,CASSLDTGGYTEAFF,TGTGCCAGCAGCTTAGATACAGGGGGATACACTGAAGCTTTCTTT
TRBJ2-5,TRBD2,TRBV6-2/TRBV6-3,NA,CASSPTRTSGRETQYF,TGTGCCAGCAGCCCTACAAGGACTAGCGGGAGAGAGACCCAGTACTTC
TRBJ2-7,TRBD2,TRBV6-5,NA,CASSYSSTSGSHEQYF,TGTGCCAGCAGTTACTCAAGTACTAGCGGGAGCCACGAGCAGTACTTC
TRBJ2-7,TRBD1,TRBV15,NA,CATSIQGVSDYEQYF,TGTGCCACCAGCATTCAGGGGGTTTCGGACTACGAGCAGTACTTC
TRBJ1-5,NA,TRBV9,NA,CASSALRGVGNQPQHF,TGTGCCAGCAGCGCCCTGAGGGGAGTGGGGAATCAGCCCCAGCATTTT
TRBJ1-3,NA,TRBV5-6,few,CASSLEFGGRNTIYF,TGTGCCAGCAGCTTGGAGTTCGGGGGCCGAAACACCATATATTTT
TRBJ2-1,TRBD2,TRBV6-1,NA,CASSDPFQTSGPYNEQFF,TGTGCCAGCAGTGACCCCTTCCAGACTAGCGGTCCCTACAATGAGCAGTTCTTC